This T cell receptor beta chain was profiled in a study of T cells in Graves' hyperthyroidism and ophthalmopathy. This clonotype was counted at least ten times. Its antigen is unidentified. Graves' hyperthyroidism without ophthalmopathy progression within 18 months was termed stable. General study results and limits: Researchers found most expanded thyroid clonotypes above 0.001 in blood as well.

Amplification yielded TCR beta CDR3 regions, with RNA transcripts as the source. In the first-round RT-PCR of the TCR CDR3, the HTBI primer set was used. TCRdb re-called the multiplex PCR reads with MiXCR, one entry per CDR3 protein. Of about 570,000 distinct CDR3 sequences detected, around 15% appear once; the ten largest clones hold 14%. The TCR sequence derives from a woman aged 40-49 years with Graves' hyperthyroidism. The sample was blood.

CDR3 nucleotides: TGTGCCAGCATCCCCGGGAAGGGACAGGGTTATGGCTACACCTTC. This sequence encodes CASIPGKGQGYGYTF. The rearrangement joins TRBV28 to TRBJ1-2; 9 nucleotides align to TRBD1. J gave up 5 bases and V 7 bases, and 11 bases lay outside the gene matches. CDR1 is MDHEN and CDR2 is SYDVKM in the germline V gene. This CDR3 comprises 15 residues.